Below, 10 T cell receptor beta chains from the same sample are listed, as sequenced in a study of T cell responses to AZD1222 COVID-19 vaccine. Assay: immunoSEQ multiplex PCR; the TCRdb copy retains only in-frame clones and omits some. The sample carries around 140,000 clones, 92% recorded once. The sample consisted of peripheral blood, taken 28 days after the second AZD1222 dose. These TCRs come from an adult who received the AZD1222 COVID-19 vaccine.

The chain recombines TRBV10-3 with TRBJ2-3, with D uncertain. In germline, CDR1 is ENHRY, CDR2 SYGVKD. The CDR3 has 12 residues. With 2 bases removed from V and 3 bases from J, the gap between germline ends came to 3 bases. The CDR3 nucleotides are TGTGCCATCAGTGAGGCTACAGATACGCAGTATTTT. This codes for CAISEATDTQYF.

The CDR3: CASSPLNTDTQYF. The CDR3 DNA reads as TGTGCCAGCAGCCCCCTGAACACAGATACGCAGTATTTT. V usage is TRBV7-3 and J usage is TRBJ2-3; no clear D gene. The length of the CDR3 is 13 residues. Germline lookup yields CDR1 SGHTA and CDR2 FQGTGA. V shed 5 bases and J shed 2 bases, with 8 bases lying between them.

V usage is TRBV15 and J usage is TRBJ1-6; TRBD1 might be the D (6 bases). CDR3 length equals 15 residues. Trimming cost V 6 bases and J 9 bases, with 18 bases left between them. CDR1 LNHNV and CDR2 YYDKDF come from the germline V gene (reference sequence). The CDR3 loop reads CATREYQGSGSPLHF. The CDR3 DNA follows: TGTGCCACCAGGGAATACCAGGGGAGCGGTTCACCCCTCCACTTT.

The chain couples TRBV11-3 to TRBJ1-6; D call uncertain. Germline CDR1 is SGHNT and CDR2 is YENEEA. V lost 5 bases to trimming and J lost 10 bases, with 21 bases between them. This CDR3 region has 16 residues. This CDR3 is CASSPDLPLNWSPLHF. In nucleotides, the CDR3 is TGTGCCAGCAGCCCCGACTTACCTCTGAATTGGTCACCCCTCCACTTT.

This clone was recorded only once. The chain links TRBV2 to TRBJ1-5, with D possibly matching TRBD1 (5 bases). CDR1 is SNHLY and CDR2 is FYNNEI in the germline V gene. This CDR3 spans 15 amino acids. The V gene lost 1 base and the J gene lost 0 bases, with 7 bases spanning the gap. As DNA, the CDR3 is TGTGCCAGCAGTGAAGGACAGCATAGCAATCAGCCCCAGCATTTT. Protein sequence: CASSEGQHSNQPQHF.

This rearrangement joins TRBV7-9 to TRBJ2-3; D might be TRBD1 (5 bases). The germline V gene encodes CDR1 SEHNR and CDR2 FQNEAQ (reference sequence). The CDR3 is 11 amino acids. V was clipped by 8 bases and J by 5 bases, with 8 bases between them. The CDR3 loop reads CASQGVDTQYF. As DNA, the CDR3 is TGTGCCAGCCAAGGGGTAGATACGCAGTATTTT.

CDR3 nucleotides: TGTGCCAGCAGCTTGGGTGGAGCCTCTGGAAACACCATATATTTT. Amino acid sequence: CASSLGGASGNTIYF. The rearrangement links TRBV5-4 to TRBJ1-3; D not certain. There are 15 residues in the CDR3. Trimming pared 0 bases from V and 0 bases from J, leaving 7 bases between. Germline V gene data show CDR1 as SGHNT and CDR2 as YYREEE (reference sequence).

The chain uses TRBV4-1 and TRBJ2-2; 11 bases line up with TRBD1. The germline V gene encodes CDR1 MGHRA and CDR2 YSYEKL. This CDR3 comprises 16 residues. The V gene end was trimmed by 0 bases and the J gene end by 7 bases; junction bases not matched to a gene: 4. CDR3 region: CASSQEGQGAVGELFF. In DNA, the CDR3 is TGCGCCAGCAGCCAAGAAGGACAGGGGGCCGTCGGGGAGCTGTTTTTT.

V usage is TRBV5-1 and J usage is TRBJ1-2; D unclear. This CDR3 region has 15 residues. Trimming shortened V by 0 bases and J by 4 bases, and 13 bases separated the two germline ends. Germline V CDR1 and CDR2: SGHRS, YFSETQ. The CDR3 DNA reads as TGCGCCAGCAGCTTGGCCGGGGAGTTGGCCTATGGCTACACCTTC. Residues: CASSLAGELAYGYTF. The full variable domain, in which reference TRBV5-1 and TRBJ1-2 provide the parts outside the CDR3, is KAGVTQTPRYLIKTRGQQVTLSCSPISGHRSVSWYQQTPGQGLQFLFEYFSETQRNKGNFPGRFSGRQFSNSRSEMNVSTLELGDSALYLCASSLAGELAYGYTFGSGTRLTVV.

The chain combines TRBV7-2 with TRBJ2-2, with a possible D match to TRBD2 (6 bases). The CDR3 consists of 14 residues. The V end was cut by 1 base, the J end by 5 bases, with 8 bases between. Germline V gene sequence: CDR1 SGHTA, CDR2 FQGNSA. Written as DNA, the CDR3 is TGTGCCAGCAGCTTAGGGGGAGGAACCGGGGAGCTGTTTTTT. Translating gives CASSLGGGTGELFF. The variable domain in full, completed from reference TRBV7-2 and TRBJ2-2, reads GAGVSQSPSNKVTEKGKDVELRCDPISGHTALYWYRQSLGQGLEFLIYFQGNSAPDKSGLPSDRFSAERTGGSVSTLTIQRTQQEDSAVYLCASSLGGGTGELFFGEGSRLTVL.